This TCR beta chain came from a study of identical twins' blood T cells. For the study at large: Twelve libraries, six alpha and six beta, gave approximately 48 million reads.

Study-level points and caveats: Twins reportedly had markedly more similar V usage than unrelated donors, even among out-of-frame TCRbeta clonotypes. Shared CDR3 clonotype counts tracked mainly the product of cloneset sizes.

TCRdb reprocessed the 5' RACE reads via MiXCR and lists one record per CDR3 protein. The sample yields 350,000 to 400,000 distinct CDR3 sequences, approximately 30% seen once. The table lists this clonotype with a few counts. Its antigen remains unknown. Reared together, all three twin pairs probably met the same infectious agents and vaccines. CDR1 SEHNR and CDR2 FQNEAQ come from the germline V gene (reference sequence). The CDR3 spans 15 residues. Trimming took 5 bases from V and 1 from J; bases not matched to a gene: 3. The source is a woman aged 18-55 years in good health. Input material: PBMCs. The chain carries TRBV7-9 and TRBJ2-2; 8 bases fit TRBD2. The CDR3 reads CASSPTSVNTGELFF. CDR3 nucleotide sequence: TGTGCCAGCAGCCCGACTAGCGTGAACACCGGGGAGCTGTTTTTT.